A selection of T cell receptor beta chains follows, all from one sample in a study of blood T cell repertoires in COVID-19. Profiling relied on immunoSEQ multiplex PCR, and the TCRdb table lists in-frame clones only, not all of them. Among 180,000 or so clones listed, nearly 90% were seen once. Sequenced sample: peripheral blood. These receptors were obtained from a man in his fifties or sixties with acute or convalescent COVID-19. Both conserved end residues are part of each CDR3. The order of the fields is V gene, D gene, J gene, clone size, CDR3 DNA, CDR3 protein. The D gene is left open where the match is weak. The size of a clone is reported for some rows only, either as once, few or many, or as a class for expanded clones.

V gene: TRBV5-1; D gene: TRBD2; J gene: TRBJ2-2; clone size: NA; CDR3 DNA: TGCGCCAGCAGCGTCCGTGTGGCTAGCGGGGAAGGCGGGGAGCTGTTTTTT; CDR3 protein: CASSVRVASGEGGELFF
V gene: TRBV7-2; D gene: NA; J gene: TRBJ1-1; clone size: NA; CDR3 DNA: TGTGCCAGCAGCTTACCTAACGGGGCTGAAGCTTTCTTT; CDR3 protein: CASSLPNGAEAFF
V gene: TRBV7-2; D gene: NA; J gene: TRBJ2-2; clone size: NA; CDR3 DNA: TGTGCCAGCAGCTTTTCCGGGAACACCGGGGAGCTGTTTTTT; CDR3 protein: CASSFSGNTGELFF
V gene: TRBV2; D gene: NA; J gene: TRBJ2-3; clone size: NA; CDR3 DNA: TGTGCCAGCAACCCCAGAAGAGGCGATACGCAGTATTTT; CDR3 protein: CASNPRRGDTQYF
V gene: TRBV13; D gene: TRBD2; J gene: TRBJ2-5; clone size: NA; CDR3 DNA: TGTGCCAGCAGTAAATTCCTGGCGGGGGGGCTGGATGAGACCCAGTACTTC; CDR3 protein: CASSKFLAGGLDETQYF
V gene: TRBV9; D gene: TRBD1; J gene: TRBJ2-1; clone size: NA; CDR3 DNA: TGTGCCAGCAGCGTAAACGAAGACAGGGGGCTGTTCAATGAGCAGTTCTTC; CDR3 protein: CASSVNEDRGLFNEQFF
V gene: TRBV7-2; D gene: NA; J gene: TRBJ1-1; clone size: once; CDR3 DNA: TGTGCCAGCAGCGCAGGGTGGGGCACTGAAGCTTTCTTT; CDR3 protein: CASSAGWGTEAFF
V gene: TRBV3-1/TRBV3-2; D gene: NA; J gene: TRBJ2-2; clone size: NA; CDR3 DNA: TGTGCCAGCAGCCAAGATTACCCACACGGGGGGCGTGAGCTGTTTTTT; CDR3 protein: CASSQDYPHGGRELFF
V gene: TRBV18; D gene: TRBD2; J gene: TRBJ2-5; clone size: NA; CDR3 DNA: TGTGCCAGCTCACCAAGTTGGCTAGCGGGAGAGGAAACCCAAGAGACCCAGTACTTC; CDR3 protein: CASSPSWLAGEETQETQYF
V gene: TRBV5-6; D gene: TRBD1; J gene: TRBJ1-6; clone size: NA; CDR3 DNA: TGTGCCAGCAGCTTGTACAGGGGGAACTCACCCCTCCACTTT; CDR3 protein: CASSLYRGNSPLHF
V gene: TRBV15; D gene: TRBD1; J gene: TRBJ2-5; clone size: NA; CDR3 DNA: TGTGCCACCAGCAGGACAGGGCTTACCCAAGAGACCCAGTACTTC; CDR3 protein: CATSRTGLTQETQYF
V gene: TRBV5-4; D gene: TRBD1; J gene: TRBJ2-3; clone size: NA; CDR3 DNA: TGTGCCAGCAGCACGTGGGACAGGGGAGCTAGCACAGATACGCAGTATTTT; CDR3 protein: CASSTWDRGASTDTQYF
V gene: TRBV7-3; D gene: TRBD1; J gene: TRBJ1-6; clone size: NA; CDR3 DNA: TGTGCCAGCAGCGCCGGACAGGGACATGGTTCACCCCTCCACTTT; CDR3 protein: CASSAGQGHGSPLHF
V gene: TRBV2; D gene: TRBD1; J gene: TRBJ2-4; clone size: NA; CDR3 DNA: TGTGCCAGCAACCCGGGGACAGGGAAAAACATTCAGTACTTC; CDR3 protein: CASNPGTGKNIQYF
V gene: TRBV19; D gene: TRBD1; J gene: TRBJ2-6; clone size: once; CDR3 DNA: TGTGCCAGTAGTAGGCGGACAGGGGGGGGCTCTGGGGCCAACGTCCTGACTTTC; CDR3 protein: CASSRRTGGGSGANVLTF
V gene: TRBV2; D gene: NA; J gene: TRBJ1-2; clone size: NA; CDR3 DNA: TGTGCCACCACAGACCCGAGCACGCTAAACTATGGCTACACCTTC; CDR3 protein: CATTDPSTLNYGYTF
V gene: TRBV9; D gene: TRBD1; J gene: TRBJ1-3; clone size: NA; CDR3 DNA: TGTGCCAGCAGCGACAACAGGGGAGGTGGAAACACCATATATTTT; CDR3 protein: CASSDNRGGGNTIYF
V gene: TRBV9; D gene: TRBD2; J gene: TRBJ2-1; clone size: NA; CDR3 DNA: TGTGCCAGCAGCGCCCGACTAGCGGGAGGAAATGAGCAGTTCTTC; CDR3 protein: CASSARLAGGNEQFF
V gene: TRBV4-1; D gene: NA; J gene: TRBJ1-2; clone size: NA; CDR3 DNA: TGCGCCAGCAGCCAAGTTGGCAGCGCTAACTATGGCTACACCTTC; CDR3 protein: CASSQVGSANYGYTF
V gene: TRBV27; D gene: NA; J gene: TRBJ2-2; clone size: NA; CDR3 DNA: TGTGCCAGCAGTTTAGTACAGAACACCGGGGAGCTGTTTTTT; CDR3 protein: CASSLVQNTGELFF
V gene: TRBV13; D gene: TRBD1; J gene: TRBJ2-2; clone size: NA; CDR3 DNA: TGTGCCAGCAGCAATCTCCAGGGGGCTATCGGGGAGCTGTTTTTT; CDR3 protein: CASSNLQGAIGELFF
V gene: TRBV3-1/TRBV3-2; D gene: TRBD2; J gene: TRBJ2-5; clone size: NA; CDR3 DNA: TGTGCCAGCAGCCCGACGACTAGCGTCGGGACCCAGTACTTC; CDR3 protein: CASSPTTSVGTQYF
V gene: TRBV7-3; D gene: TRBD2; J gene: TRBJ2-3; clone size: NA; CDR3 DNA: TGTGCCAGCAGCTTAAGGCCAACTAGCGGATATAGCACAGATACGCAGTATTTT; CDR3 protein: CASSLRPTSGYSTDTQYF
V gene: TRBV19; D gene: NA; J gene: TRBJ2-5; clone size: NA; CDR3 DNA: TGTGCCAGTGGCCGAGGGAGAGAGACCCAGTACTTC; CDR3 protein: CASGRGRETQYF
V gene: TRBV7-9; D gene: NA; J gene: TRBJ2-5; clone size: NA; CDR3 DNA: TGTGCCAGCAGCTTACCAGGCAGGGGCTCAGAGACCCAGTACTTC; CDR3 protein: CASSLPGRGSETQYF
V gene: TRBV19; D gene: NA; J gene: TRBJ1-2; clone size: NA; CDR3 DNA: TGTGCCAGTAGTATAGGCAGAAACTATGGCTACACCTTC; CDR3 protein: CASSIGRNYGYTF
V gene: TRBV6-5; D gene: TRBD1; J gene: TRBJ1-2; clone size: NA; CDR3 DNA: TGTGCCAGCATTCTCAACAGGGGAACGGGAGGCTACACCTTC; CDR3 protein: CASILNRGTGGYTF
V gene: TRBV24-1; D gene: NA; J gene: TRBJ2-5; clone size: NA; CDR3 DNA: TGTGCCACCAGTGATTTTGGTGGAGCGGAGACCCAGTACTTC; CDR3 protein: CATSDFGGAETQYF
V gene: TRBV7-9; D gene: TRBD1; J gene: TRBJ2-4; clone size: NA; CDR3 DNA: TGTGCCAGCACGGGACAGGGAACAAACATTCAGTACTTC; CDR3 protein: CASTGQGTNIQYF
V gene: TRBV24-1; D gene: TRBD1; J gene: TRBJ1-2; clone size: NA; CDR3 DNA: TGTGCCACCAGCGAGACAGGGGCCTATGGCTACACCTTC; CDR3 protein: CATSETGAYGYTF
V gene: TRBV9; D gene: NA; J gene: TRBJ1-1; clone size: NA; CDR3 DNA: TGTGCCAGCAGCAACTCGACAGGACGGAGCACTGAAGCTTTCTTT; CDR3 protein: CASSNSTGRSTEAFF
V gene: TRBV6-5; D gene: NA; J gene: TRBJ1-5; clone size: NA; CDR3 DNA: TGTGCCAGCAGCGTGGGGCACAGTCAGCCCCAGCATTTT; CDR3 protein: CASSVGHSQPQHF
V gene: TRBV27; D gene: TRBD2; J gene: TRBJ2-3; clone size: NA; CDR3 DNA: TGTGCCAGCAGTCCGGGGGGGACGGGAGATACGCAGTATTTT; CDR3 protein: CASSPGGTGDTQYF
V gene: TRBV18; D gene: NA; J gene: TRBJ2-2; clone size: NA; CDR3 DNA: TGTGCCAGCTCACCGGGAACAGGGACCGGGGAGCTGTTTTTT; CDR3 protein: CASSPGTGTGELFF
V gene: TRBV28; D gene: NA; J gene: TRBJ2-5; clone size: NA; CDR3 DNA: TGTGCCAGCAGAGCCTACAGGGAATTGGAGACCCAGTACTTC; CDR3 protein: CASRAYRELETQYF
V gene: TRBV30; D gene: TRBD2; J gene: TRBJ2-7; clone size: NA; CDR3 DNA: TGTGCCTGGAGTGCCCCGGGACTAGCGGCACACTACGAGCAGTACTTC; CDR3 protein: CAWSAPGLAAHYEQYF
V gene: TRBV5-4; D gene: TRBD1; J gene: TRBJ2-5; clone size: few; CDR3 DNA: TGTGCCAGCAGCTTCGGGACAGGGTGGAGGGAGACCCAGTACTTC; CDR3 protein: CASSFGTGWRETQYF
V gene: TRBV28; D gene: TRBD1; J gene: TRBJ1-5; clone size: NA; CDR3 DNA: TGTGCCAGCAGAACCTACGACAGGGCCGCTCAGCCCCAGCATTTT; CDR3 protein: CASRTYDRAAQPQHF
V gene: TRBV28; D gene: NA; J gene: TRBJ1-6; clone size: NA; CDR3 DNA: TGTGCCAGCAGCGCTCGGACAGTTTCCTATAATTCACCCCTCCACTTT; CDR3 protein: CASSARTVSYNSPLHF
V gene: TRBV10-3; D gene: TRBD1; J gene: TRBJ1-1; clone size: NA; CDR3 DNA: TGTGCCATCAGTGCCCATCGGACAGGCTCGAACACTGAAGCTTTCTTT; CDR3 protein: CAISAHRTGSNTEAFF
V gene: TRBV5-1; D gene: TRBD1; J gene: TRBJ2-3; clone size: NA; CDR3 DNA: TGCGCCAGCAGCCCGGCCGGACAGGGGGCTACAGATACGCAGTATTTT; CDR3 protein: CASSPAGQGATDTQYF
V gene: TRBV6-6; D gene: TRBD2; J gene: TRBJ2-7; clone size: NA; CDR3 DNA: TGTGCCAGCAGTCCGGGACTAGCCCGCTCCGAGCAGTACTTC; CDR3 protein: CASSPGLARSEQYF
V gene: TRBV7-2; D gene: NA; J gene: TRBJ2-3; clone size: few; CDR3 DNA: TGTGCCAGCAGCTTGTCTAGCCGTAGTACAGATACGCAGTATTTT; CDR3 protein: CASSLSSRSTDTQYF
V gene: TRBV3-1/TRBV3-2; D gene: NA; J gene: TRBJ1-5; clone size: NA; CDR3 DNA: TGTGCCAGCAGCCTTGAGAGGAATCAGCCCCAGCATTTT; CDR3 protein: CASSLERNQPQHF